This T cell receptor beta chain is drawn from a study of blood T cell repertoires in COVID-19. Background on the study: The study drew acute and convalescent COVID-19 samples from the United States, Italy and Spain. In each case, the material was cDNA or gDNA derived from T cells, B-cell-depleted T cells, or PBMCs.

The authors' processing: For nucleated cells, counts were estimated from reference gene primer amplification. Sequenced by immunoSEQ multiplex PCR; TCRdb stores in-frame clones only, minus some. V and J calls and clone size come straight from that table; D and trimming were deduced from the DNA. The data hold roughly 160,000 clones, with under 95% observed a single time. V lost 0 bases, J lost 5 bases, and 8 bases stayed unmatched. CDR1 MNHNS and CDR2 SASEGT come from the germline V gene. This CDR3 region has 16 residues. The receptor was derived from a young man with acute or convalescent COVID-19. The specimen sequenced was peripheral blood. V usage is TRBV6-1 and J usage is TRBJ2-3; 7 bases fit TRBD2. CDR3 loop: CASSEATAGEGDTQYF. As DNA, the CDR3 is TGTGCCAGCAGTGAAGCTACGGCGGGAGAGGGAGATACGCAGTATTTT.